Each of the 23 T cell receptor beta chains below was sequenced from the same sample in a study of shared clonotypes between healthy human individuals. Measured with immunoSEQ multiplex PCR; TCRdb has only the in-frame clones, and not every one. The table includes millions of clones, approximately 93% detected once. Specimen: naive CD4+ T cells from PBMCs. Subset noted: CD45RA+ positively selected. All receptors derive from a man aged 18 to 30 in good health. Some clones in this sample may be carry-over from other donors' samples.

Here the CDR3 reads CASSLVRTGDLTNEKLFF. In DNA, the CDR3 is TGCGCCAGCAGCTTGGTACGGACAGGGGACCTAACTAATGAAAAACTGTTTTTT. The chain uses TRBV5-1 and TRBJ1-4, with 9 positions matching TRBD1. J was trimmed by 1 base and V by 0 bases; bases with no gene match: 7. Germline loops: CDR1 SGHRS, CDR2 YFSETQ. This CDR3 has 18 residues.

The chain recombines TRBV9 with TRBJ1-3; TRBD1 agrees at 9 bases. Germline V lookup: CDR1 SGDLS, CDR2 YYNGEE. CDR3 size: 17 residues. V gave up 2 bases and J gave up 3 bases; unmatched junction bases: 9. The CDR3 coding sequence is TGTGCCAGCAGCGTCTCCGGGACAGGGAAAGGTGGAAACACCATATATTTT. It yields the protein CASSVSGTGKGGNTIYF.

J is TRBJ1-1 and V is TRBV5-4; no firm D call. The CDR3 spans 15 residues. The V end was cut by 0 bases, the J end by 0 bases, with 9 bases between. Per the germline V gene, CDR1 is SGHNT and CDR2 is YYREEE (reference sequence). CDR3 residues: CASSLVARLNTEAFF. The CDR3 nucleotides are TGTGCCAGCAGCTTGGTCGCCAGATTGAACACTGAAGCTTTCTTT.

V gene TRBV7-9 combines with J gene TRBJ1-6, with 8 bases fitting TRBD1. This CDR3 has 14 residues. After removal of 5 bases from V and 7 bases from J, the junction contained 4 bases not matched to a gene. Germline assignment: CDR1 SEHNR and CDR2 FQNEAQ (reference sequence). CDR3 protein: CASSLRQGNSPLHF. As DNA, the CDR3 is TGTGCCAGCAGCCTCCGACAGGGGAATTCACCCCTCCACTTT.

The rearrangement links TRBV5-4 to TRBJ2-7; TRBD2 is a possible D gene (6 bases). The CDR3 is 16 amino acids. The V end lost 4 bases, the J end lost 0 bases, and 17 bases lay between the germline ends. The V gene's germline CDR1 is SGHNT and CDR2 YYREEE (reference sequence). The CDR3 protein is CASSKAGPGNSYEQYF. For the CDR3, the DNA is TGTGCCAGCAGCAAAGCGGGCCCAGGGAACTCCTACGAGCAGTACTTC.

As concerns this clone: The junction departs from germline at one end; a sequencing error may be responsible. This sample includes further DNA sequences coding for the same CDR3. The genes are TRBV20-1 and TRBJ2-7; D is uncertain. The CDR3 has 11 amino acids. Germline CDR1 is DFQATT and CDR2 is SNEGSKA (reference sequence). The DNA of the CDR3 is TGCAGTGCTTTCGGTAGTCCCAGTGCGGCGTTC. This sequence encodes CSAFGSPSAAF.

CDR3 sequence (DNA): TGTGCCAGCACGCCCTTACAGGGGCCCAACGTCCTGACTTTC. This gives the protein CASTPLQGPNVLTF. The chain couples TRBV27 to TRBJ2-6; 7 bases map to TRBD1. Germline V gene data show CDR1 as MNHEY and CDR2 as SMNVEV (reference sequence). Trimming removed 7 bases from V and 8 bases from J; junction bases left unmatched: 8. CDR3 length: 14 residues. The complete variable domain, with remaining parts taken from reference TRBV27 and TRBJ2-6, reads EAQVTQNPRYLITVTGKKLTVTCSQNMNHEYMSWYRQDPGLGLRQIYYSMNVEVTDKGDVPEGYKVSRKEKRNFPLILESPSPNQTSLYFCASTPLQGPNVLTFGAGSRLTVL.

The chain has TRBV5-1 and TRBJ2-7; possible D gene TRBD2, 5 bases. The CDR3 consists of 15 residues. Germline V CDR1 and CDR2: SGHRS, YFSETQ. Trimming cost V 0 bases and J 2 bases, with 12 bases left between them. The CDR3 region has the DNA TGCGCCAGCAGCTTGGGTTCTAGCTCAGCCTACGAGCAGTACTTC. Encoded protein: CASSLGSSSAYEQYF.

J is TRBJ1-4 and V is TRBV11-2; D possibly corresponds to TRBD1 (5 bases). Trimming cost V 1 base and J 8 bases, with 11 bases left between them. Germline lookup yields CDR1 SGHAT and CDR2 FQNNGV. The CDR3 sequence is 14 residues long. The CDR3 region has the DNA TGTGCCAGCAGCTTAGCAGGGTTGGACGAAAAACTGTTTTTT. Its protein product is CASSLAGLDEKLFF.

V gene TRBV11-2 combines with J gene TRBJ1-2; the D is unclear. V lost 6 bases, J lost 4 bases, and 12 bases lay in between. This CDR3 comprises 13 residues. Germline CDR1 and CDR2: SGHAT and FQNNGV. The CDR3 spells CASSSLRTYGYTF. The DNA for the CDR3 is TGTGCCAGCAGTTCACTAAGGACCTATGGCTACACCTTC.

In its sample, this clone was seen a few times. CDR3 region: CASSVGVNTEAFF. The CDR3 DNA reads as TGTGCCAGCAGTGTGGGGGTGAACACTGAAGCTTTCTTT. The chain carries TRBV25-1 and TRBJ1-1; the D gene is possibly TRBD1 (5 bases). The V end lost 4 bases, the J end lost 0 bases, and 6 bases lay between the germline ends. CDR3 length equals 13 residues. The germline V gene encodes CDR1 MGHDK and CDR2 SYGVNS.

The CDR3 sequence is CASSPGTYTQYF. Here the CDR3 DNA reads TGTGCCAGCAGCCCCGGGACTTACACGCAGTATTTT. The chain couples TRBV27 to TRBJ2-3; D may be TRBD2 (6 bases). CDR3 size: 12 residues. Trimming removed 6 bases at V and 9 bases at J, with 13 bases between. The germline V gene encodes CDR1 MNHEY and CDR2 SMNVEV (reference sequence).

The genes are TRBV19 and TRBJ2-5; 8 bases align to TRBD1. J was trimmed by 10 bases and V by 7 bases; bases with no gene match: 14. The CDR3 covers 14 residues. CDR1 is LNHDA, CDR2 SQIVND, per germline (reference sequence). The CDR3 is CASTPDRAAKVQYF. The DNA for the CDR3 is TGTGCCAGTACCCCGGACAGGGCCGCAAAGGTCCAGTACTTC.

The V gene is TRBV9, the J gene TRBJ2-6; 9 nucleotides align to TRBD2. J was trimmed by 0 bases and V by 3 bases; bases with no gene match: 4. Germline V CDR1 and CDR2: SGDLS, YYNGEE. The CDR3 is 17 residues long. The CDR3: CASSARLAASGANVLTF. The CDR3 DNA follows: TGTGCCAGCAGCGCCAGACTAGCGGCCTCTGGGGCCAACGTCCTGACTTTC.

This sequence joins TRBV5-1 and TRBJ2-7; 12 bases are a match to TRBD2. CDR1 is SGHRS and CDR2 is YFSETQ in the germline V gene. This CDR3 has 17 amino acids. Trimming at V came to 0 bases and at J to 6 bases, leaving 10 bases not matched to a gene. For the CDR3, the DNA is TGCGCCAGCAGCTTGGATTTCCGGCTAGCGGGAGGGAGCGAGCAGTACTTC. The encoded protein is CASSLDFRLAGGSEQYF.

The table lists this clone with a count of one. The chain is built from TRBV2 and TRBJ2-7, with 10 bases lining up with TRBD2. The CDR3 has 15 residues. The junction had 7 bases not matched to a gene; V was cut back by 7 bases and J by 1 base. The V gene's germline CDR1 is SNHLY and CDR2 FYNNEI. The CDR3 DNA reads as TGTGCCAGCAAGGAGGGACTAGCGAAGTCCTACGAGCAGTACTTC. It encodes CASKEGLAKSYEQYF.

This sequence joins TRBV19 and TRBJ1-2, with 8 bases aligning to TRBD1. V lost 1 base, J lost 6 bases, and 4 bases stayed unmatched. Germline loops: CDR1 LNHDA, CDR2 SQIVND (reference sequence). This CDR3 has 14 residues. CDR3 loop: CASSIAAGGHGYTF. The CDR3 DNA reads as TGTGCCAGTAGTATAGCGGCAGGGGGCCATGGCTACACCTTC.

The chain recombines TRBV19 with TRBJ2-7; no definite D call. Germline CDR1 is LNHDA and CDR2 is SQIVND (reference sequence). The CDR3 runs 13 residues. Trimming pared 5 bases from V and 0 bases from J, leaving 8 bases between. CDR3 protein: CASSGQASYEQYF. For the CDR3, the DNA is TGTGCCAGTAGTGGGCAGGCCTCCTACGAGCAGTACTTC. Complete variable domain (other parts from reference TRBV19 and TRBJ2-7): DGGITQSPKYLFRKEGQNVTLSCEQNLNHDAMYWYRQDPGQGLRLIYYSQIVNDFQKGDIAEGYSVSREKKESFPLTVTSAQKNPTAFYLCASSGQASYEQYFGPGTRLTVT.

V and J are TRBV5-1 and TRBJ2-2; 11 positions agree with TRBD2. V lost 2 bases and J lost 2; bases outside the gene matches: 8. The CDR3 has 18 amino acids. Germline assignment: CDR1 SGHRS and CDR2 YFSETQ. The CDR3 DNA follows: TGCGCCAGCAGCTTTGGTGGGGGACTAGCGGATAACACCGGGGAGCTGTTTTTT. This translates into CASSFGGGLADNTGELFF.

This CDR3 is CAVSANYGYTF. CDR3 nucleotide sequence: TGTGCCGTTTCAGCAAACTATGGCTACACCTTC. V gene TRBV6-1 combines with J gene TRBJ1-2; D gene ambiguous. Trimming shortened V by 11 bases and J by 2 bases, and 9 bases separated the two germline ends. This CDR3 spans 11 amino acids. The V gene's germline CDR1 is MNHNS and CDR2 SASEGT.

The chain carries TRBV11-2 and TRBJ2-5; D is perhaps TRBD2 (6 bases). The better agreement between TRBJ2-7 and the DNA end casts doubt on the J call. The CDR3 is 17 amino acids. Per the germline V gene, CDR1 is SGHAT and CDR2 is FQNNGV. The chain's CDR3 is CASSRTGSGGTYHEQYF. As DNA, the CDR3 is TGTGCCAGCAGCCGGACGGGTAGCGGAGGGACCTACCACGAGCAGTACTTC.

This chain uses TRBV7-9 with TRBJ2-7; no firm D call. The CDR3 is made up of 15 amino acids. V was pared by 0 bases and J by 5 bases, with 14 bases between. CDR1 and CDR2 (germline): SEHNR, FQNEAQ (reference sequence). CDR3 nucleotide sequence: TGTGCCAGCAGCTTAGCGCTTGGGCCGACCCACGAGCAGTACTTC. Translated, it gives CASSLALGPTHEQYF.

CDR3 coding DNA: TGTGCCAGCAGCCAAGGGGCACTCCCCTATGGCTACACCTTC. Translating it yields CASSQGALPYGYTF. The gene calls are TRBV28 and TRBJ1-2, with D perhaps matching TRBD1 (5 bases). The V gene's germline CDR1 is MDHEN and CDR2 SYDVKM. Trimming removed 6 bases from V and 4 bases from J, with 15 bases in between. This CDR3 is built from 14 residues.